These 30 T cell receptor beta chains share one sample of origin, sequenced in a study of cytomegalovirus exposure and HLA in healthy donors. The PCR contained 60 Vbeta and 13 Jbeta primers. The protocol was immunoSEQ multiplex PCR, while the TCRdb copy is restricted to in-frame clones and leaves out a portion. The table lists some 200,000 clones, around 75% of them singletons, with approximately 2.9% in the top ten. The specimen sequenced was PBMCs. These receptors were obtained from a female donor in good health and CMV-seronegative.

This clone was picked up one time. This chain links TRBV27 with TRBJ2-5; 8 nucleotides agree with TRBD2. Germline values: CDR1 MNHEY, CDR2 SMNVEV (reference sequence). V shed 5 bases, J shed 4 bases, and the junction held 12 bases outside the gene matches. This CDR3 is built from 16 residues. The CDR3 DNA reads as TGTGCCAGCAGTCCGCGGGTAGCGGGGTTTAGAGAGACCCAGTACTTC. Its protein is CASSPRVAGFRETQYF.

The chain couples TRBV27 to TRBJ2-7; D gene unclear. CDR1 and CDR2 from the germline V gene are MNHEY and SMNVEV (reference sequence). The CDR3 length is 13 residues. The V gene lost 4 bases and the J gene lost 6 bases, with 13 bases spanning the gap. CDR3 residues: CASSSHLRSEQYF. The CDR3 region has the DNA TGTGCCAGCAGTTCCCACTTGAGGAGCGAGCAGTACTTC.

The chain combines TRBV2 with TRBJ2-1, with TRBD2 as a possible D gene (5 bases). The CDR3 spans 13 residues. Germline V CDR1 and CDR2: SNHLY, FYNNEI. Trimming shortened V by 4 bases and J by 5 bases, and 9 bases separated the two germline ends. This CDR3 reads CASSVEVDNEQFF. CDR3 DNA: TGTGCCAGCAGTGTGGAGGTCGACAATGAGCAGTTCTTC.

The chain couples TRBV2 to TRBJ1-2, with D perhaps TRBD1 (5 bases). Per the germline V gene, CDR1 is SNHLY and CDR2 is FYNNEI. Deletions cut 2 bases from V and 5 bases from J, with 12 bases between. The CDR3 has 14 amino acids. CDR3 coding DNA: TGTGCCAGCAGTGAACCCGGACGGACATATGGCTACACCTTC. This translates into CASSEPGRTYGYTF.

Comments on this clone: The sample contains more than one DNA sequence encoding this CDR3. V is TRBV5-1 and J is TRBJ2-7; TRBD1 agrees at 7 bases. CDR1 SGHRS and CDR2 YFSETQ come from the germline V gene. This CDR3 spans 14 amino acids. The J segment lost 0 bases and the V segment lost 4 bases, leaving 4 bases of the junction unmatched. CDR3 DNA: TGCGCCAGCAGCCTACAGGGGAGCTCCTACGAGCAGTACTTC. Translation: CASSLQGSSYEQYF.

This chain connects TRBV2 to TRBJ1-6, with D possibly being TRBD1 (5 bases). CDR1 and CDR2 from the germline V gene are SNHLY and FYNNEI. V lost 8 bases to trimming and J lost 1 base, with 12 bases between them. The CDR3 extends over 15 amino acids. The DNA of the CDR3 is TGTGCCAGCGTGCAGGGAGGGTCCTATAATTCACCCCTCCACTTT. Translating gives CASVQGGSYNSPLHF.

The chain uses TRBV4-1 and TRBJ1-6; 11 bases match TRBD1. The V gene's germline CDR1 is MGHRA and CDR2 YSYEKL. The CDR3 is made up of 16 amino acids. V lost 3 bases, J lost 7 bases, and 5 bases stayed unmatched. CDR3 sequence (DNA): TGCGCCAGCAGCCAGGACAGGGGGCTGGGGAATTCACCCCTCCACTTT. Its translation: CASSQDRGLGNSPLHF.

The genes are TRBV2 and TRBJ2-7; 7 nucleotides agree with TRBD1. The junction had 7 bases not matched to a gene; V was cut back by 7 bases and J by 1 base. CDR3 size: 14 residues. CDR1 and CDR2 from the germline V gene are SNHLY and FYNNEI. The CDR3 sequence is CASKGDRLSYEQYF. As DNA, the CDR3 is TGTGCCAGCAAAGGGGACAGACTATCCTACGAGCAGTACTTC.

The chain has TRBV20-1 and TRBJ2-1; TRBD2 matches at 9 bases. Per germline, CDR1 DFQATT and CDR2 SNEGSKA (reference sequence). The CDR3 contains 11 residues. With 3 bases clipped from V and 12 bases from J, the junction kept 3 bases outside the gene matches. CDR3 in amino acids: CSASAGGRQFF. For the CDR3, the DNA is TGCAGTGCTAGCGCGGGGGGGAGGCAGTTCTTC.

The gene calls are TRBV6-1 and TRBJ2-5; 7 nucleotides agree with TRBD1. The length of the CDR3 is 13 residues. CDR1 is MNHNS, CDR2 SASEGT, per germline. V was pared by 5 bases and J by 2 bases, with 2 bases of the junction left unmatched. CDR3 loop: CASSLQGQETQYF. CDR3 in DNA: TGTGCCAGCAGTCTACAGGGGCAAGAGACCCAGTACTTC.

The rearrangement uses TRBV5-8 and TRBJ2-7, with D possibly matching TRBD1 (5 bases). In germline, CDR1 is SGHTS, CDR2 YDEGEE. The CDR3 length is 14 residues. The V end was cut by 1 base, the J end by 5 bases, with 13 bases between. The CDR3 reads CASSLSNQGHEQYF. DNA of the CDR3: TGTGCCAGCAGCTTGTCGAATCAGGGTCACGAGCAGTACTTC.

This chain joins TRBV7-2 and TRBJ1-1, with D possibly matching TRBD1 (6 bases). Trimming left V 3 bases short and J 0 bases short, with 11 bases between. The CDR3 is made up of 15 amino acids. Per germline, CDR1 SGHTA and CDR2 FQGNSA. The chain's CDR3 is CASSFSGAVNTEAFF. Here the CDR3 DNA reads TGTGCCAGCAGCTTTTCAGGGGCGGTGAACACTGAAGCTTTCTTT.

The chain is built from TRBV5-6 and TRBJ1-3, with 8 positions matching TRBD1. CDR1 is SGHDT and CDR2 is YYEEEE in the germline V gene. V gave up 4 bases and J gave up 0 bases; unmatched junction bases: 9. This CDR3 region has 17 residues. The CDR3 sequence is CASSPRRTGPSGNTIYF. As DNA, the CDR3 is TGTGCCAGCAGCCCACGTCGGACAGGGCCCTCTGGAAACACCATATATTTT.

The chain links TRBV14 to TRBJ2-7, with 10 bases fitting TRBD1. CDR1 and CDR2 (germline): SGHDN, FVKESK. J gave up 0 bases and V 1 base, and 9 bases lay outside the gene matches. This CDR3 spans 18 amino acids. The CDR3 loop is CASSQVSGQGVSSYEQYF. The CDR3 coding sequence is TGTGCCAGCAGCCAAGTATCAGGACAGGGGGTTAGCTCCTACGAGCAGTACTTC.

Remarks on this clone: Other DNA sequences of this sample code for an identical CDR3. The chain carries TRBV27 and TRBJ2-7; the match to TRBD1 covers 8 bases. Germline V CDR1 and CDR2: MNHEY, SMNVEV (reference sequence). With 2 bases clipped from V and 4 bases from J, the junction kept 1 base outside the gene matches. CDR3 length: 13 residues. The CDR3 reads CASSLQGAYEQYF. Here the CDR3 DNA reads TGTGCCAGCAGTTTACAGGGGGCGTACGAGCAGTACTTC.

The genes are TRBV19 and TRBJ1-2, with D unresolved. CDR1 LNHDA and CDR2 SQIVND come from the germline V gene (reference sequence). V gave up 3 bases and J gave up 4 bases, with 9 bases separating them. CDR3 size: 13 residues. DNA for the CDR3: TGTGCCAGTAGTATGACAACGAGCTATGGCTACACCTTC. Translated: CASSMTTSYGYTF.

The V call is TRBV6-5, the J call TRBJ1-1, with TRBD1 matching 8 bases. The V and J ends lost 0 bases and 4 bases, in that order; junction bases with no gene match: 4. Germline V gene data show CDR1 as MNHEY and CDR2 as SVGAGI. The CDR3 has 15 amino acids. The CDR3 here is CASSYSRTGITEAFF. In DNA, the CDR3 is TGTGCCAGCAGTTACTCGAGGACAGGGATCACTGAAGCTTTCTTT.

The chain joins TRBV21-1 to TRBJ1-5; the D call in the table, TRBD1, was not verified against the DNA. TRBV21-1 is a recognized pseudogene. The CDR3 has 17 residues. This CDR3 is CASSKVWRDRVNQPQHF. In DNA form, the CDR3 reads TGTGCCAGCAGCAAAGTGTGGAGAGACAGGGTCAATCAGCCCCAGCATTTT.

CDR3 bases: TGCGCCAGCAGCTTGTCTTGGGGGGGGTATGCTGAAGCTTTCTTT. Amino acid sequence: CASSLSWGGYAEAFF. The chain carries TRBV5-1 and TRBJ1-1, with D perhaps matching TRBD1 (5 bases). Germline V gene sequence: CDR1 SGHRS, CDR2 YFSETQ. The CDR3 is 15 residues long. The germline V and J ends were trimmed by 1 base and 6 bases, with 16 bases remaining between them.

CDR3 loop: CASSWTGGNGDKNIQYF. The CDR3 DNA is TGTGCCAGCAGCTGGACAGGGGGCAACGGGGACAAAAACATTCAGTACTTC. The chain uses TRBV7-9 and TRBJ2-4, with 11 bases matching TRBD1. Trimming took 4 bases from V and 3 from J; bases not matched to a gene: 8. The germline gives CDR1 SEHNR, CDR2 FQNEAQ (reference sequence). The CDR3 sequence is 17 residues long.

This clone showed up just a few times. V usage is TRBV6-5 and J usage is TRBJ1-1; D ambiguous. The V gene lost 6 bases and the J gene lost 5 bases, with 13 bases spanning the gap. Germline V gene data show CDR1 as MNHEY and CDR2 as SVGAGI. The CDR3 covers 13 residues. CDR3 DNA: TGTGCCAGCAGCTACCGGGGAGAAACTGAAGCTTTCTTT. Protein: CASSYRGETEAFF.

This chain uses TRBV30 with TRBJ2-5; D gene ambiguous. This CDR3 has 11 residues. In germline, CDR1 is GTSNPN, CDR2 SVGIG (reference sequence). V lost 2 bases, J lost 2 bases, and 3 bases lay in between. CDR3 in DNA: TGTGCCTGGAGTCCGCAAGAGACCCAGTACTTC. The encoded protein is CAWSPQETQYF. The full variable domain, completed using reference TRBV30 and TRBJ2-5, is SQTIHQWPATLVQPVGSPLSLECTVEGTSNPNLYWYRQAAGRGLQLLFYSVGIGQISSEVPQNLSASRPQDRQFILSSKKLLLSDSGFYLCAWSPQETQYFGPGTRLLVL.

The DNA for the CDR3 is TGTGCCAGCAGCGAGGGACTTCGCGGCCGAGATGAGCAGTTCTTC. As protein: CASSEGLRGRDEQFF. The rearrangement links TRBV9 to TRBJ2-1, with a weak D call TRBD2 (6 bases). This CDR3 contains 15 residues. CDR1 is SGDLS and CDR2 is YYNGEE in the germline V gene. Trimming left V 3 bases short and J 8 bases short, with 18 bases between. Together with reference TRBV9 and TRBJ2-1, the CDR3 gives the full variable domain: DSGVTQTPKHLITATGQRVTLRCSPRSGDLSVYWYQQSLDQGLQFLIQYYNGEERAKGNILERFSAQQFPDLHSELNLSSLELGDSALYFCASSEGLRGRDEQFFGPGTRLTVL.

This clone is a singleton in its sample. This chain connects TRBV6-5 to TRBJ2-1; D perhaps matches TRBD2 (7 bases). This CDR3 is built from 16 residues. Trimming shortened V by 3 bases and J by 8 bases, and 20 bases separated the two germline ends. Germline CDR1 is MNHEY and CDR2 is SVGAGI. The CDR3 DNA sequence: TGTGCCAGCAGTTATTTGGGGGGGCAATCTTGGGATGAGCAGTTCTTC. This translates into CASSYLGGQSWDEQFF.

The chain links TRBV2 to TRBJ2-5; TRBD2 matches 10 bases. The germline CDR1 and CDR2 sequences are SNHLY and FYNNEI. The CDR3 is 15 amino acids. Trimming removed 1 base from V and 5 bases from J; junction bases left unmatched: 4. The CDR3 region has the DNA TGTGCCAGCAGTGAAGATAGCGGGAGGCTCGAGACCCAGTACTTC. Its translation: CASSEDSGRLETQYF.

Concerning this clone: The same CDR3 can be traced to other DNA sequences in this sample. The chain combines TRBV5-1 with TRBJ1-1; D possibly corresponds to TRBD1 (5 bases). V was clipped by 0 bases and J by 1 base, with 7 bases between them. This CDR3 has 14 amino acids. Germline CDR1 and CDR2: SGHRS and YFSETQ. The CDR3 protein is CASSLGGWNTEAFF. As DNA, the CDR3 is TGCGCCAGCAGCTTGGGGGGCTGGAACACTGAAGCTTTCTTT.

The chain has TRBV5-1 and TRBJ1-5, with a possible D match to TRBD1 (5 bases). Trimming removed 0 bases at V and 2 bases at J, with 9 bases between. This CDR3 is built from 15 residues. Germline V CDR1 and CDR2: SGHRS, YFSETQ. The CDR3 sequence is CASSLDWGGNQPQHF. CDR3 sequence (DNA): TGCGCCAGCAGCTTGGACTGGGGGGGCAATCAGCCCCAGCATTTT.

The chain joins TRBV18 to TRBJ1-6; 8 nucleotides match TRBD1. Germline assignment: CDR1 KGHSH and CDR2 LQKENI. The J segment lost 6 bases and the V segment lost 6 bases, leaving 13 bases of the junction unmatched. The length of the CDR3 is 17 residues. CDR3 loop: CASSRSAQGASNSPLHF. Here the CDR3 DNA reads TGTGCCAGCTCCCGTTCCGCTCAGGGGGCTTCTAATTCACCCCTCCACTTT.

The chain uses TRBV27 and TRBJ2-2; 7 bases are shared with TRBD2. Germline V gene data show CDR1 as MNHEY and CDR2 as SMNVEV (reference sequence). This CDR3 has 16 amino acids. V shed 7 bases and J 2 bases; nucleotides not matched to a gene: 10. The CDR3 bases are TGTGCCAGCACCCGGAACCTAGCGGTAAACACCGGGGAGCTGTTTTTT. It is translated as CASTRNLAVNTGELFF.

This clone showed up just a few times. The CDR3 sequence is CASSPVGLAGNQETQYF. The CDR3, as DNA: TGTGCCAGCAGCCCAGTGGGACTAGCGGGAAACCAAGAGACCCAGTACTTC. This chain joins TRBV7-6 and TRBJ2-5; TRBD2 aligns across 13 bases. The CDR3 sequence is 17 residues long. The ends lost 5 bases at V and 0 bases at J; junction bases unmatched: 6. CDR1 is SGHVS, CDR2 FNYEAQ, per germline.